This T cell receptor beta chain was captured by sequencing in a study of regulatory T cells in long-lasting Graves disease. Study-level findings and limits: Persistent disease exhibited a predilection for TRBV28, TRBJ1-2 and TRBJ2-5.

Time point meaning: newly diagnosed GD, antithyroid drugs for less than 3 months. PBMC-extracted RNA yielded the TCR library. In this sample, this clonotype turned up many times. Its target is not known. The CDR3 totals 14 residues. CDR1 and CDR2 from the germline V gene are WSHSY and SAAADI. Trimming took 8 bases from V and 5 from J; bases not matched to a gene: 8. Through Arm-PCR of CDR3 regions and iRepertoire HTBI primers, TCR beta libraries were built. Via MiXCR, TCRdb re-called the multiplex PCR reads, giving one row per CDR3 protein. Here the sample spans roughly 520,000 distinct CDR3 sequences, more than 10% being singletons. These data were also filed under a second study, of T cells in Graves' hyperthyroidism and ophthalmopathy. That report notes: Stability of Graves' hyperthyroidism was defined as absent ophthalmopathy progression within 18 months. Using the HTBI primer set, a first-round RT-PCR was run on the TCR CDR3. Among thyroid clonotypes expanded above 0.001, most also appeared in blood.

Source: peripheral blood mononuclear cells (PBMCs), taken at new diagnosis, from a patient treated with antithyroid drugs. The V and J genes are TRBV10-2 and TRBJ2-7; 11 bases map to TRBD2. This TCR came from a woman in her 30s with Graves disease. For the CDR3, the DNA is TGCGCCAGCGGAATAGCGGGAGGGGTCAACGAGCAGTACTTC. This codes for CASGIAGGVNEQYF.